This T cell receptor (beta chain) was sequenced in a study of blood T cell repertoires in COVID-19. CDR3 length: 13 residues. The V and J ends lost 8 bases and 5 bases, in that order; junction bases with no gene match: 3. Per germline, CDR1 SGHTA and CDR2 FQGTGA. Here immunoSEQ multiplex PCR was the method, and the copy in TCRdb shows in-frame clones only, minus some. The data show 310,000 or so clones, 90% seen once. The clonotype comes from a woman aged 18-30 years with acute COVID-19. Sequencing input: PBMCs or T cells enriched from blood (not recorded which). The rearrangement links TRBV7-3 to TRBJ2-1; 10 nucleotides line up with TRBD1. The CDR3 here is CASGQGGNNEQFF. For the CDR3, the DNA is TGTGCCAGCGGACAGGGGGGCAACAATGAGCAGTTCTTC.